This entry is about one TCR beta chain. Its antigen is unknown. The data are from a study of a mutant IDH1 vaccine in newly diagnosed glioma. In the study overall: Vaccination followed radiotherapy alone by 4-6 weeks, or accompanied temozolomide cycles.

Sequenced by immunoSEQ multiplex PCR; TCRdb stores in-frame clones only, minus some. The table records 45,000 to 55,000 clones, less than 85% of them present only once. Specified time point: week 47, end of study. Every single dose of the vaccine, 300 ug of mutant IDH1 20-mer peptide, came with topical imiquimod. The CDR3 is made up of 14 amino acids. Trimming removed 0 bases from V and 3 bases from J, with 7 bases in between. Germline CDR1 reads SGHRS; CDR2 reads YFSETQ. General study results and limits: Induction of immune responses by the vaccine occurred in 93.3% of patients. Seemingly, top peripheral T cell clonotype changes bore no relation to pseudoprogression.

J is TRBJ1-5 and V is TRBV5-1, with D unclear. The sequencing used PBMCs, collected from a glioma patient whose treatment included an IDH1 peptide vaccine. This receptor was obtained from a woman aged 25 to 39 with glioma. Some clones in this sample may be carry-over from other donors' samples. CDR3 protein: CASSLDGSNQPQHF. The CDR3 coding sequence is TGCGCCAGCAGCTTGGATGGGTCCAATCAGCCCCAGCATTTT. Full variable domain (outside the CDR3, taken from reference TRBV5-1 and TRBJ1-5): KAGVTQTPRYLIKTRGQQVTLSCSPISGHRSVSWYQQTPGQGLQFLFEYFSETQRNKGNFPGRFSGRQFSNSRSEMNVSTLELGDSALYLCASSLDGSNQPQHFGDGTRLSIL.